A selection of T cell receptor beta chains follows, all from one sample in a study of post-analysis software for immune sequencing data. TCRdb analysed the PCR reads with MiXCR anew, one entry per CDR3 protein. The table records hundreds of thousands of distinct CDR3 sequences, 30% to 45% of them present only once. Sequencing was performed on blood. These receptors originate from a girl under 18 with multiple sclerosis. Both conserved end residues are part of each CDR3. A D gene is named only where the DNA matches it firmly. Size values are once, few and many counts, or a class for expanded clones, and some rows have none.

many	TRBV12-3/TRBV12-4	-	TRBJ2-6	CASSSQFPGANVLTF	TGTGCCAGCAGTTCACAGTTCCCTGGGGCCAACGTCCTGACTTTC
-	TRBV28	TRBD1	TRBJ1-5	CASSLATGTGNQPQHF	TGTGCCAGCAGTTTAGCGACCGGGACAGGGAACCAGCCCCAGCATTTT
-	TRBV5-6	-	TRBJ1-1	CASSLGLTGQGSIFGTEAFF	TGTGCCAGCAGCTTGGGCCTTACAGGGCAAGGCTCGATCTTCGGCACTGAAGCTTTCTTT
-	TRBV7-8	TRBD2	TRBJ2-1	CASSTSLLAGGRNEQFF	TGTGCCAGCAGCACCTCATTATTAGCGGGGGGGCGCAATGAGCAGTTCTTC
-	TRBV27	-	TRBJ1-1	CASATHWNTEAFF	TGTGCCAGCGCTACCCACTGGAACACTGAAGCTTTCTTT
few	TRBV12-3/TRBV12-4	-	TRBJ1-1	CASSTSGTEAFF	TGTGCCAGCAGTACCTCAGGCACTGAAGCTTTCTTT
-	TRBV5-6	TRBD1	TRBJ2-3	CASSPDRRTDTQYF	TGTGCCAGCAGTCCGGACAGGCGCACAGATACGCAGTATTTT
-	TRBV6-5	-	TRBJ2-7	CASSYGLRDGMDEQYF	TGTGCCAGCAGTTACGGTCTCCGGGACGGTATGGACGAGCAGTACTTC
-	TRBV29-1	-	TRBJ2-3	CSVAPYLSTDTQYF	TGCAGCGTTGCCCCATACCTTAGCACAGATACGCAGTATTTT
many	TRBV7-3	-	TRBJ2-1	CASSPGVGNEQFF	TGTGCCAGCAGCCCCGGCGTGGGGAATGAGCAGTTCTTC